These T cell receptor beta chains were read from a single sample in a study of OX40 agonist ivuxolimab in advanced cancers. The data were produced by immunoSEQ multiplex PCR, yet TCRdb's version contains in-frame clones alone and is incomplete. This sample has roughly 80,000 clones, with 85% to 95% found just once. Source: CD4+ or CD8+ T cells sorted from blood, taken in a trial of the OX40 agonist ivuxolimab. Receptors were obtained from an adult with an advanced solid tumor such as melanoma, head and neck, liver or kidney cancer. Both conserved end residues are part of each CDR3. The order of the fields is J gene, clone size, D gene, V gene, CDR3 protein, CDR3 DNA. The D gene is left open where the match is weak. A clone size is listed for some rows: how often the clone was seen (once, few, many), or a class if it is expanded.

>TRBJ1-1|NA|TRBD1|TRBV5-8
CASSLGQGPTEAFF
TGTGCCAGCAGCCTCGGACAGGGTCCCACTGAAGCTTTCTTT
>TRBJ2-2|NA|NA|TRBV2
CASSRTRRTGELFF
TGTGCCAGCAGCCGGACCCGGCGGACCGGGGAGCTGTTTTTT
>TRBJ2-7|NA|NA|TRBV19
CASSYSPRTETYEQYF
TGTGCCAGTAGCTACTCCCCCCGGACCGAGACCTACGAGCAGTACTTC
>TRBJ2-2|NA|TRBD2|TRBV19
CASSPRGGRPPGELFF
TGTGCCAGTAGTCCCCGGGGGGGGCGACCTCCCGGGGAGCTGTTTTTT
>TRBJ2-7|NA|TRBD2|TRBV4-1
CASSPIGAGGQNYEQYF
TGCGCCAGCAGCCCGATCGGGGCGGGGGGCCAGAACTACGAGCAGTACTTC
>TRBJ1-5|NA|NA|TRBV18
CASSPGRERNQPQHF
TGTGCCAGCTCACCGGGCCGGGAACGGAACCAGCCCCAGCATTTT
>TRBJ2-7|NA|NA|TRBV20-1
CSASSSGEQYF
TGCAGTGCTAGTTCGAGCGGCGAGCAGTACTTC
>TRBJ1-5|NA|TRBD1|TRBV11-2
CASSYLTGLPQHF
TGTGCCAGCAGTTATCTGACAGGGTTGCCCCAGCATTTT
>TRBJ1-1|NA|NA|TRBV27
CASREGYTEAFF
TGTGCCAGCAGGGAGGGATACACTGAAGCTTTCTTT
>TRBJ2-3|NA|TRBD2|TRBV16
CASSLLAGGSTDTQYF
TGTGCCAGCAGCCTCCTAGCGGGGGGCAGCACAGATACGCAGTATTTT
>TRBJ2-7|once|NA|TRBV11-2
CASSLAQGTFYEQYF
TGTGCCAGCAGCTTAGCACAGGGGACTTTCTACGAGCAGTACTTC
>TRBJ1-4|NA|NA|TRBV4-3
CASSQDVFGNNEKLFF
TGCGCCAGCAGCCAAGACGTCTTTGGGAATAATGAAAAACTGTTTTTT
>TRBJ2-3|NA|NA|TRBV15
CATGSEAYTQYF
TGTGCCACCGGGTCTGAGGCGTATACGCAGTATTTT
>TRBJ2-2|once|TRBD2|TRBV19
CASMVSGRTSGELFF
TGTGCCAGTATGGTGAGCGGGAGAACTTCCGGGGAGCTGTTTTTT
>TRBJ1-1|NA|TRBD1|TRBV13
CASSAPGQGAIGAFF
TGTGCCAGCAGCGCACCAGGACAGGGGGCTATCGGAGCTTTCTTT
>TRBJ2-7|NA|NA|TRBV28
CASSQHAGTRYEQYF
TGTGCCAGCAGCCAACATGCGGGAACTCGCTACGAGCAGTACTTC
>TRBJ2-2|NA|NA|TRBV7-6
CASSSTGGSPNTGELFF
TGTGCCAGCAGCTCTACCGGGGGTAGCCCAAACACCGGGGAGCTGTTTTTT
>TRBJ2-7|NA|TRBD2|TRBV4-3
CASSPRLAGHYEQYF
TGCGCCAGCAGCCCCCGACTAGCGGGACACTACGAGCAGTACTTC
>TRBJ1-1|NA|NA|TRBV6-5
CASSYAAFEQAFF
TGTGCCAGCAGTTACGCAGCCTTCGAACAAGCTTTCTTT
>TRBJ2-2|NA|NA|TRBV27
CASNSGTGGYGELFF
TGTGCCAGCAATAGCGGGACAGGAGGCTACGGGGAGCTGTTTTTT
>TRBJ2-7|NA|TRBD2|TRBV9
CASSPRTSGSYEQYF
TGTGCCAGCAGCCCCCGGACTAGCGGCTCCTACGAGCAGTACTTC
>TRBJ2-1|once|TRBD1|TRBV11-3
CASSLEGQGTYNEQFF
TGTGCCAGCAGCTTAGAGGGACAGGGGACCTACAATGAGCAGTTCTTC